The rows below give T cell receptor beta chains drawn from one sample of a study of T cell responses to AZD1222 COVID-19 vaccine. Assay used: immunoSEQ multiplex PCR; TCRdb lists only in-frame clones, some missing. The data show under 150,000 clones, 90% seen once. Here the sequenced sample was peripheral blood, taken on day 0 of AZD1222 vaccination. The receptors were gathered from an adult in good health. Both conserved end residues are part of each CDR3. Fields, in order: J gene, V gene, clone size, D gene, CDR3 DNA, CDR3 protein. D genes are given only for firm matches. Clone size is stated in some rows and not others, as once, few, many or a class when expanded.

TRBJ2-2	TRBV28	once	NA	TGTGCCAGCAGTCCGGGATTTAACACCGGGGAGCTGTTTTTT	CASSPGFNTGELFF
TRBJ2-2	TRBV28	NA	TRBD1	TGTGCCAGCAGTTTCCCACCCGAGCAGGGGGCGCTGGGCACCGGGGAGCTGTTTTTT	CASSFPPEQGALGTGELFF
TRBJ2-7	TRBV27	NA	TRBD1	TGTGCCAGCAGTGCAGGGACAGGGGGCCCCTACGAGCAGTACTTC	CASSAGTGGPYEQYF
TRBJ2-7	TRBV30	NA	NA	TGTGCCTGGAGTGGGCACTCATACGAGCAGTACTTC	CAWSGHSYEQYF
TRBJ1-1	TRBV23-1	NA	NA	TGCGCCAGCAGTCCCCCCCGAGCCCGGGGGAAGAACACTGAAGCTTTCTTT	CASSPPRARGKNTEAFF
TRBJ1-1	TRBV3-1/TRBV3-2	once	NA	TGTGCCAGCAGCCTGGGTAACACTGAAGCTTTCTTT	CASSLGNTEAFF
TRBJ1-1	TRBV5-1	NA	NA	TGCGCCAGCAGGTCCGCGACGGCAGGGAGTACGAACACTGAAGCTTTCTTT	CASRSATAGSTNTEAFF
TRBJ2-2	TRBV4-3	NA	NA	TGCGCCAGCAGCCAAGGGTACCGGCAACCGAACACCGGGGAGCTGTTTTTT	CASSQGYRQPNTGELFF
TRBJ2-1	TRBV10-1	once	TRBD1	TGCGCCAGCGGAGCCGGGACAGGGGAATACAATGAGCAGTTCTTC	CASGAGTGEYNEQFF
TRBJ2-7	TRBV28	NA	TRBD2	TGTGCCAGCAGGGGGCCAGTATTTCGGGGGAGGGCCCTCCACGAGCAGTACTTC	CASRGPVFRGRALHEQYF
TRBJ1-6	TRBV28	NA	TRBD1	TGTGCCAGCACTCCTCCGGGACAGGGGAATTCACCCCTCCACTTT	CASTPPGQGNSPLHF
TRBJ2-6	TRBV5-1	NA	NA	TGCGCCAGCAGCTTGGGAAGGGGCCTCTCTGGGGCCAACGTCCTGACTTTC	CASSLGRGLSGANVLTF
TRBJ2-3	TRBV19	NA	NA	TGTGCCAGTCGAAGAGGACCCTACACAGATACGCAGTATTTT	CASRRGPYTDTQYF
TRBJ1-1	TRBV5-1	NA	NA	TGCGCCAGCAGCTCGAACGGGGACGTTAACACTGAAGCTTTCTTT	CASSSNGDVNTEAFF